Below are 22 T cell receptor beta chains sequenced from a single sample in a study of T cell responses to AZD1222 COVID-19 vaccine. Profiled with immunoSEQ multiplex PCR; TCRdb holds only in-frame clones, not every one. The table lists about 120,000 clones, approximately 85% of them singletons. Sequencing was performed on peripheral blood, taken on day 0 of AZD1222 vaccination. Every receptor here comes from an adult in good health.

The chain links TRBV6-5 to TRBJ1-3; the D is unclear. V gave up 6 bases and J gave up 0 bases, with 12 bases separating them. CDR3 length: 15 residues. CDR1 and CDR2 (germline): MNHEY, SVGAGI. The CDR3 DNA reads TGTGCCAGCAGCTCCGACACGAGCTCTGGAAACACCATATATTTT. Residues: CASSSDTSSGNTIYF.

The chain links TRBV5-6 to TRBJ2-7; D may be TRBD2 (5 bases). CDR3 length: 14 amino acids. V was trimmed by 0 bases and J by 3 bases, leaving 10 bases between them. Germline assignment: CDR1 SGHDT and CDR2 YYEEEE. CDR3 region: CASSLGFRGYEQYF. In nucleotides, the CDR3 is TGTGCCAGCAGCTTGGGTTTCCGGGGCTACGAGCAGTACTTC.

The chain is built from TRBV27 and TRBJ1-2; D gene uncertain. Trimming shortened V by 2 bases and J by 3 bases, and 7 bases separated the two germline ends. In germline, CDR1 is MNHEY, CDR2 SMNVEV (reference sequence). This CDR3 spans 13 amino acids. The CDR3 protein is CASSLKAYYGYTF. The CDR3 DNA reads TGTGCCAGCAGTTTAAAGGCGTACTATGGCTACACCTTC.

This sequence joins TRBV28 and TRBJ2-4, with D unresolved. Trimming took off 5 bases at V and 8 bases at J, with 25 bases between the two ends. CDR3 length: 17 amino acids. CDR1 MDHEN and CDR2 SYDVKM come from the germline V gene. The CDR3 DNA is TGTGCCAGCAGTGTGGGGTTTCGTGGGTCATCTATTTACATTCAGTACTTC. Its protein product is CASSVGFRGSSIYIQYF. Supplemented by reference TRBV28 and TRBJ2-4, the full variable domain reads DVKVTQSSRYLVKRTGEKVFLECVQDMDHENMFWYRQDPGLGLRLIYFSYDVKMKEKGDIPEGYSVSREKKERFSLILESASTNQTSMYLCASSVGFRGSSIYIQYFGAGTRLSVL.

The chain employs TRBV9 and TRBJ2-1, with 10 bases matching TRBD2. Germline CDR1 is SGDLS and CDR2 is YYNGEE. The V segment lost 4 bases and the J segment 8 bases; nucleotides outside the gene matches: 3. The CDR3 extends over 13 amino acids. The CDR3 is CASSSSGSYEQFF. CDR3 nucleotides: TGTGCCAGCAGCTCTAGCGGGAGCTATGAGCAGTTCTTC.

The rearrangement links TRBV28 to TRBJ2-3; D might be TRBD1 (6 bases). Trimming stripped 7 bases from V and 4 bases from J, with 18 bases between. The CDR3 consists of 15 residues. Germline V CDR1 and CDR2: MDHEN, SYDVKM. This chain's CDR3 is CASTGLLAGADTQYF. CDR3 sequence (DNA): TGTGCCAGCACCGGCTTATTAGCAGGGGCAGATACGCAGTATTTT.

In regard to this clone: This specimen includes other DNA sequences encoding the same CDR3. This rearrangement joins TRBV7-8 to TRBJ2-1; D is unresolved. The CDR3 covers 13 residues. Per germline, CDR1 SGHVS and CDR2 FQNEAQ. With 1 base removed from V and 5 bases from J, the gap between germline ends came to 6 bases. The DNA for the CDR3 is TGTGCCAGCAGCTTAGGCAGACACAATGAGCAGTTCTTC. It codes for CASSLGRHNEQFF.

The V call is TRBV27, the J call TRBJ1-4, with TRBD1 as a possible D gene (5 bases). V was shortened by 9 bases and J by 8 bases, with 28 bases between the two germline ends. Germline V gene data show CDR1 as MNHEY and CDR2 as SMNVEV (reference sequence). CDR3 length: 17 residues. DNA of the CDR3: TGTGCCAGTACCCCTCTCGGCGTCGGCAGGGCCGGAGAAAAACTGTTTTTT. It codes for CASTPLGVGRAGEKLFF.

This rearrangement joins TRBV5-1 to TRBJ2-5, with TRBD2 matching 11 bases. The CDR3 contains 16 residues. Germline lookup yields CDR1 SGHRS and CDR2 YFSETQ. With 0 bases clipped from V and 0 bases from J, the junction kept 1 base outside the gene matches. The CDR3 here is CASSLALAGDQETQYF. CDR3 in DNA: TGCGCCAGCAGCTTGGCACTAGCGGGAGACCAAGAGACCCAGTACTTC.

A word on this clone: This sample also contains other DNA sequences that code for the same CDR3. The chain combines TRBV11-2 with TRBJ1-2; D ambiguous. The V end lost 8 bases, the J end lost 2 bases, and 12 bases lay between the germline ends. The germline V gene has CDR1 SGHAT and CDR2 FQNNGV. The CDR3 consists of 13 residues. As DNA, the CDR3 is TGTGCCAGCTCACCGACGGGAAACTATGGCTACACCTTC. It yields the protein CASSPTGNYGYTF.

V is TRBV5-1 and J is TRBJ2-4; no firm D call. This CDR3 comprises 18 residues. Germline V gives CDR1 SGHRS, CDR2 YFSETQ. Trimming shortened V by 4 bases and J by 0 bases, and 20 bases separated the two germline ends. DNA of the CDR3: TGCGCCAGCAGCAGGCAGGTGGTGGTTAACGAAGCCAAAAACATTCAGTACTTC. This encodes CASSRQVVVNEAKNIQYF. Drawing the rest from reference TRBV5-1 and TRBJ2-4, the complete variable domain is KAGVTQTPRYLIKTRGQQVTLSCSPISGHRSVSWYQQTPGQGLQFLFEYFSETQRNKGNFPGRFSGRQFSNSRSEMNVSTLELGDSALYLCASSRQVVVNEAKNIQYFGAGTRLSVL.

This chain uses TRBV25-1 with TRBJ2-1; D unresolved. Germline V gene lookup returns CDR1 MGHDK and CDR2 SYGVNS. The CDR3 consists of 11 residues. V dropped 6 bases and J dropped 10 bases, with 10 bases sitting between them. Here the CDR3 DNA reads TGTGCCAGCAGCTTTGAGCAGGAGCAGTTCTTC. This codes for CASSFEQEQFF.

The chain uses TRBV3-1 (or the pseudogene TRBV3-2) and TRBJ2-1; 11 positions agree with TRBD2. This CDR3 region has 18 residues. The ends lost 4 bases at V and 0 bases at J; junction bases unmatched: 8. Germline loops: CDR1 LGHDT, CDR2 YNNKEL (reference sequence). CDR3 sequence (DNA): TGTGCCAGCAGCCTCGCTAGCGGGGGGTCCAGCTCCTACAATGAGCAGTTCTTC. As protein: CASSLASGGSSSYNEQFF.

The CDR3 region has the DNA TGTGCCAGCAGTGAAGTTTGGGGGCAGCTGGGCTACACCTTC. This encodes CASSEVWGQLGYTF. The J gene is TRBJ1-2, the V gene TRBV6-1; D may be TRBD1 (6 bases). Germline CDR1 and CDR2: MNHNS and SASEGT. V was trimmed by 1 base and J by 8 bases, leaving 14 bases between them. The CDR3 has 14 residues.

Only a few counts were recorded for this clone. The V call is TRBV4-2, the J call TRBJ2-7; 8 bases are a match to TRBD2. Germline V lookup: CDR1 LGHNA, CDR2 YNFKEQ. This CDR3 region has 16 residues. The V gene end was trimmed by 0 bases and the J gene end by 0 bases; junction bases not matched to a gene: 4. The CDR3 coding sequence is TGTGCCAGCAGCCAAGAACTAGCGGTACTCTCCTACGAGCAGTACTTC. Its protein product is CASSQELAVLSYEQYF.

The gene calls are TRBV30 and TRBJ1-1; possible D gene TRBD1, 6 bases. The CDR3 has 13 amino acids. The ends were cut back, 4 bases at V and 3 bases at J, with 12 bases in the middle. The germline CDR1 and CDR2 sequences are GTSNPN and SVGIG (reference sequence). DNA for the CDR3: TGTGCCTGGAAGAAGGGGGAAGACACTGAAGCTTTCTTT. Its translation: CAWKKGEDTEAFF.

The genes are TRBV2 and TRBJ2-6; D call uncertain. Trimming stripped 4 bases from V and 0 bases from J, with 10 bases between. CDR1 is SNHLY, CDR2 FYNNEI, per germline. This CDR3 region has 16 residues. The CDR3 spells CASSVDRSSGANVLTF. CDR3 in DNA: TGTGCCAGCAGTGTAGATAGGAGCTCTGGGGCCAACGTCCTGACTTTC. Full variable domain (missing parts from reference TRBV2 and TRBJ2-6): EPEVTQTPSHQVTQMGQEVILRCVPISNHLYFYWYRQILGQKVEFLVSFYNNEISEKSEIFDDQFSVERPDGSNFTLKIRSTKLEDSAMYFCASSVDRSSGANVLTFGAGSRLTVL.

The genes are TRBV3-1 (or the pseudogene TRBV3-2) and TRBJ2-7; 7 bases line up with TRBD1. Trimming removed 5 bases from V and 3 bases from J; junction bases left unmatched: 7. The germline V gene has CDR1 LGHDT and CDR2 YNNKEL (reference sequence). This CDR3 comprises 14 residues. CDR3 sequence reads: CASSKWDSLYEQYF. The CDR3 DNA sequence: TGTGCCAGCAGCAAATGGGACAGTCTCTACGAGCAGTACTTC.

The rearrangement links TRBV28 to TRBJ2-1; 16 bases align to TRBD2. V shed 3 bases, J shed 10 bases, and the junction held 9 bases outside the gene matches. CDR3 length: 17 residues. Germline CDR1 MDHEN, CDR2 SYDVKM. CDR3 in amino acids: CASSFSSGLAGGREQFF. The CDR3 DNA is TGTGCCAGCAGTTTTTCGTCGGGACTAGCGGGAGGGCGGGAGCAGTTCTTC.

J is TRBJ2-5 and V is TRBV7-2; possibly TRBD1 or TRBD2 for D (5 bases each). The CDR3 consists of 14 residues. Trimming pared 4 bases from V and 0 bases from J, leaving 9 bases between. CDR1 and CDR2 from the germline V gene are SGHTA and FQGNSA. The CDR3 spells CASSSPGHQETQYF. For the CDR3, the DNA is TGTGCCAGCAGCTCCCCGGGACACCAAGAGACCCAGTACTTC.

The chain links TRBV30 to TRBJ2-6; weak D call: TRBD1 (5 bases). In germline, CDR1 is GTSNPN, CDR2 SVGIG (reference sequence). The V and J ends lost 2 bases and 4 bases respectively, with 12 bases between them. This CDR3 contains 15 residues. The CDR3 nucleotides read TGTGCCTGGAGTCCGTTATGGGGCGGGGCCAACGTCCTGACTTTC. It codes for CAWSPLWGGANVLTF.

J is TRBJ1-4 and V is TRBV29-1; no clear D. Germline CDR1 and CDR2: SQVTM and ANQGSEA. V was trimmed by 4 bases and J by 8 bases, leaving 17 bases between them. The CDR3 runs to 14 residues. CDR3 nucleotide sequence: TGCAGCGTTGTTCCAAGTGGCGGCACGGAAAAACTGTTTTTT. Its protein is CSVVPSGGTEKLFF.